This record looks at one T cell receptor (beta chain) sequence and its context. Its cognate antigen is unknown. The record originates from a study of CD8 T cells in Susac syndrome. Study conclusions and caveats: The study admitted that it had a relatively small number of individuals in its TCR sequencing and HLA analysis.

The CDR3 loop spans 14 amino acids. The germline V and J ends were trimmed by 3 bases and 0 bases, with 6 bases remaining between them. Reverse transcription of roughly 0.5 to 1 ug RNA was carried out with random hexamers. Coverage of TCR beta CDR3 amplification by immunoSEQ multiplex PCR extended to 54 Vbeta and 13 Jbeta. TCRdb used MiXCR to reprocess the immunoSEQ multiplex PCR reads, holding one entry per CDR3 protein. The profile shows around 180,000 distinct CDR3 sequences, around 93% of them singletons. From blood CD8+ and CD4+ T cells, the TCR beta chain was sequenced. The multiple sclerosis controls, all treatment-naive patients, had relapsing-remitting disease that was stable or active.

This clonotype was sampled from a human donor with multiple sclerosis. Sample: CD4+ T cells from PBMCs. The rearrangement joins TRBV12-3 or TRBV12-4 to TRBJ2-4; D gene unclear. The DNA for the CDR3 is TGTGCCAGCAGTTTGCAGACAGCCAAAAACATTCAGTACTTC. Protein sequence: CASSLQTAKNIQYF.